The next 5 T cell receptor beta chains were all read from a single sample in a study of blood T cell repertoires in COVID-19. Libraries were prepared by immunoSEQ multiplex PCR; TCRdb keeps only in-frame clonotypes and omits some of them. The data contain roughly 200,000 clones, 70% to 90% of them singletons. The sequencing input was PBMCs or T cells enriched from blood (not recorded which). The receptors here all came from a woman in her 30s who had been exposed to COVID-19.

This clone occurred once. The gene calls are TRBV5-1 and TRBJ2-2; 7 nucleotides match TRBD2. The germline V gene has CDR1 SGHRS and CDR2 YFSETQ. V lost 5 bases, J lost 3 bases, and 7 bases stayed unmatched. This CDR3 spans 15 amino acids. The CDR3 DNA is TGCGCCAGCAGGTCGGGGGGACCCTACACCGGGGAGCTGTTTTTT. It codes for CASRSGGPYTGELFF.

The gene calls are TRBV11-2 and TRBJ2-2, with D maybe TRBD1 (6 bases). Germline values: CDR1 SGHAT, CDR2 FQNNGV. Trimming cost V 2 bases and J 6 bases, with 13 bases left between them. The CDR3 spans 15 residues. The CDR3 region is CASSLNRALAGELFF. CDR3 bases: TGTGCCAGCAGCTTAAACAGGGCTTTGGCCGGGGAGCTGTTTTTT.

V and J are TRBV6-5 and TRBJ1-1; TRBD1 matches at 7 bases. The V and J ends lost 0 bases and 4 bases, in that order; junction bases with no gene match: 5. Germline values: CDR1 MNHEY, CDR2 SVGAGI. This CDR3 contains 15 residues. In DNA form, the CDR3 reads TGTGCCAGCAGTTACTCTTCCAGGGGGACCACTGAAGCTTTCTTT. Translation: CASSYSSRGTTEAFF.

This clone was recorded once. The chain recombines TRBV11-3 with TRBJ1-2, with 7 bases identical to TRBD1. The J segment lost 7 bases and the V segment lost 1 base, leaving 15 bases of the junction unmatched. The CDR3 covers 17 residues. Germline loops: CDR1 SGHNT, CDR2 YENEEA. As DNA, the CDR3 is TGTGCCAGCAGCTTAGGGGCCGGGACAGCGATCGCCGGTGGCTACACCTTC. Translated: CASSLGAGTAIAGGYTF.

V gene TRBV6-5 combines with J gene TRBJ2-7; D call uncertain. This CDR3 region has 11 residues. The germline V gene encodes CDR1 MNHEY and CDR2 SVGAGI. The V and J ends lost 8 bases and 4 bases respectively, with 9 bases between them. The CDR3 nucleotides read TGTGCCAGCCGAGTGAAGTACGAGCAGTACTTC. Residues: CASRVKYEQYF.